This section outlines one T cell receptor beta chain sequence together with its context. The source of the sample is a study of blood T cell repertoires in COVID-19. V lost 6 bases to trimming and J lost 0 bases, with 6 bases between them. There are 13 residues in the CDR3. The germline V gene has CDR1 MNHEY and CDR2 SVGEGT. As processed by the authors: Nucleated cell number was recorded as an estimate derived from reference gene primer amplification. Only in-frame clones appear in the TCRdb table, and some are missing; sequencing was by immunoSEQ multiplex PCR. D and trimming were read from the DNA, whereas the V and J calls and clone size are those reported in that table. The sample consists of around 250,000 clones, around 86% of them appearing once.

V is TRBV6-2 or TRBV6-3 and J is TRBJ1-5; D remains unclear. Sequencing was done on a sample of peripheral blood. This receptor was obtained from an older woman with active or convalescent COVID-19. CDR3 nucleotide sequence: TGTGCCAGCAGCGTAATTAGCAATCAGCCCCAGCATTTT. Translating it yields CASSVISNQPQHF.